This note documents a single T cell receptor (beta chain) sequence. These data belong to a study of blood T cell repertoires in COVID-19. Background on the study: Sites in the United States, Italy and Spain provided acute and convalescent COVID-19 samples. The analysed material was cDNA or gDNA that came from T cells, B-cell-depleted T cells, or PBMCs.

Per the study methods: Reference gene primers were amplified, and this amplification served to estimate nucleated cell counts. The protocol was immunoSEQ multiplex PCR, while the TCRdb copy is restricted to in-frame clones and leaves out a portion. The V and J calls and clone size are taken from that table; D and trimming were inferred from the DNA. In the table there are under 150,000 clones, approximately 82% of which are singletons. There are 13 residues in the CDR3. Germline CDR1 SGHNT, CDR2 YYREEE (reference sequence). Trimming took off 4 bases at V and 3 bases at J, with 10 bases between the two ends.

The rearrangement links TRBV5-4 to TRBJ1-2; D possibly corresponds to TRBD1 (6 bases). This clonotype was sampled from a man aged 40-55 years with active or convalescent COVID-19. The sample consisted of peripheral blood. Here the CDR3 reads CASSTDSYYGYTF. CDR3 nucleotide sequence: TGTGCCAGCAGCACGGACAGCTACTATGGCTACACCTTC.